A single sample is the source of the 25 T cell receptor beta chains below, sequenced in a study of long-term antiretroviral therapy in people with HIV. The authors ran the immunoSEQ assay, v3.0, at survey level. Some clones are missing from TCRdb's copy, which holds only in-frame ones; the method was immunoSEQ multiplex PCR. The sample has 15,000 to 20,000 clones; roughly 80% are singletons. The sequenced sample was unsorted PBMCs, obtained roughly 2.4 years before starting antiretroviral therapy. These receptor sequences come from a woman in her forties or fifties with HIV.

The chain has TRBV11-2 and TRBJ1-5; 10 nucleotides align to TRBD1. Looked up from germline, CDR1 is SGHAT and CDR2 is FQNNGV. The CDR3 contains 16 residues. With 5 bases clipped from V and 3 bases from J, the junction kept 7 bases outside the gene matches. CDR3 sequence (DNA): TGTGCCAGCAGCCCCAGTGACAGGGGGCCCAATCAGCCCCAGCATTTT. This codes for CASSPSDRGPNQPQHF. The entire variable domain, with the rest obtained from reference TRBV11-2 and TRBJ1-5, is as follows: EAGVAQSPRYKIIEKRQSVAFWCNPISGHATLYWYQQILGQGPKLLIQFQNNGVVDDSQLPKDRFSAERLKGVDSTLKIQPAKLEDSAVYLCASSPSDRGPNQPQHFGDGTRLSIL.

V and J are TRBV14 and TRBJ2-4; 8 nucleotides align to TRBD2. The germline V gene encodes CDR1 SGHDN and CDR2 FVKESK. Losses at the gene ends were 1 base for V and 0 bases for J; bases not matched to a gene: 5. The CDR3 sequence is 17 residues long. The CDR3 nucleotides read TGTGCCAGCAGCCAAGCTACTAGCGGTCTAGCCAAAAACATTCAGTACTTC. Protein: CASSQATSGLAKNIQYF.

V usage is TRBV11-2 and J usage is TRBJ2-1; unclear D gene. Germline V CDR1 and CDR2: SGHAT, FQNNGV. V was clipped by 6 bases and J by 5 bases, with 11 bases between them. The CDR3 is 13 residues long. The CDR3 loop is CASRMDGDNEQFF. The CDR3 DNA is TGTGCCAGCAGGATGGACGGAGACAATGAGCAGTTCTTC.

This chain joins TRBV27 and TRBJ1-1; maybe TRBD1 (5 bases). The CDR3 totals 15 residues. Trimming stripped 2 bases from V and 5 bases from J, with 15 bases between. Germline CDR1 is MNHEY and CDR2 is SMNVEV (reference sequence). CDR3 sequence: CASSLGGTRWTEAFF. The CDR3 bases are TGTGCCAGCAGTTTAGGGGGGACTAGGTGGACTGAAGCTTTCTTT.

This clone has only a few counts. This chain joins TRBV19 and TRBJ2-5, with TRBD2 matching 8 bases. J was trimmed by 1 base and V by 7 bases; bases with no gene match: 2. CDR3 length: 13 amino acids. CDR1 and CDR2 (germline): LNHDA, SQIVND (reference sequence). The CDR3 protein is CASKAGAQETQYF. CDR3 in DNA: TGTGCCAGTAAAGCGGGGGCCCAAGAGACCCAGTACTTC.

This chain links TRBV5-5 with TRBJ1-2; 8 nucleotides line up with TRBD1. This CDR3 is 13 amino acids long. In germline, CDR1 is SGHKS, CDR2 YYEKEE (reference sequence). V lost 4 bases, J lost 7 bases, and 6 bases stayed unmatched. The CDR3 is CASSPGGGGGYTF. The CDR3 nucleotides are TGTGCCAGCAGCCCAGGGGGCGGCGGTGGCTACACCTTC.

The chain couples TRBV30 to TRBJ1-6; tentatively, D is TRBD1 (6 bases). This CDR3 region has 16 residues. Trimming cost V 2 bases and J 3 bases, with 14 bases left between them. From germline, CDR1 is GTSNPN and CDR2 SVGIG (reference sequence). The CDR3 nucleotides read TGTGCCTGGAGTCCCACAGGGCCTCTCTATAATTCACCCCTCCACTTT. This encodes CAWSPTGPLYNSPLHF.

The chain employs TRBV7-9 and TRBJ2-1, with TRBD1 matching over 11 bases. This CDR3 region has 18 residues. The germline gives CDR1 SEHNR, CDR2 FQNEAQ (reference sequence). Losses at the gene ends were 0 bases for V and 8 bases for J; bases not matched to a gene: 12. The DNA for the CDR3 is TGTGCCAGCAGCTTAGCCTATTTTGGACAGGGGGCTGGAGATGAGCAGTTCTTC. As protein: CASSLAYFGQGAGDEQFF.

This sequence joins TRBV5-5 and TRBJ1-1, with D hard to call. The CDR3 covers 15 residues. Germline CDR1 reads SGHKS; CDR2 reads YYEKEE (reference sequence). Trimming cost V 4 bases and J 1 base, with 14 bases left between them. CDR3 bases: TGTGCCAGCAGCCCCCGCGGGCCTTCGAACACTGAAGCTTTCTTT. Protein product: CASSPRGPSNTEAFF. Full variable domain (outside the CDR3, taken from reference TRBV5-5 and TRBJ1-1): DAGVTQSPTHLIKTRGQQVTLRCSPISGHKSVSWYQQVLGQGPQFIFQYYEKEERGRGNFPDRFSARQFPNYSSELNVNALLLGDSALYLCASSPRGPSNTEAFFGQGTRLTVV.

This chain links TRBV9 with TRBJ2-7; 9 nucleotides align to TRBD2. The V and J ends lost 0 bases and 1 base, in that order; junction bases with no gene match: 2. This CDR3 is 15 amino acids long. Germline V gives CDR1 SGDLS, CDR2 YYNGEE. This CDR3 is CASSVGLAESYEQYF. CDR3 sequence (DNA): TGTGCCAGCAGCGTAGGACTAGCGGAGTCCTACGAGCAGTACTTC.

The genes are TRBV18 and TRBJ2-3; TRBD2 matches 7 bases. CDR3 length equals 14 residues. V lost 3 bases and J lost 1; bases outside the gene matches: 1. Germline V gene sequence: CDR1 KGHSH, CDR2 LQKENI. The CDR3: CASSPAGGTDTQYF. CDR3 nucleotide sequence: TGTGCCAGCTCACCGGCGGGGGGCACAGATACGCAGTATTTT.

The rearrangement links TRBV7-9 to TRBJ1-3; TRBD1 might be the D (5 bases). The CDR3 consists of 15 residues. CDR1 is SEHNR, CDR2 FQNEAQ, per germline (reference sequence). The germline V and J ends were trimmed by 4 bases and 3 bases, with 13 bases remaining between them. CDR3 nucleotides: TGTGCCAGCAGCTCTTCAAGGGGCAGTGGAAACACCATATATTTT. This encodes CASSSSRGSGNTIYF.

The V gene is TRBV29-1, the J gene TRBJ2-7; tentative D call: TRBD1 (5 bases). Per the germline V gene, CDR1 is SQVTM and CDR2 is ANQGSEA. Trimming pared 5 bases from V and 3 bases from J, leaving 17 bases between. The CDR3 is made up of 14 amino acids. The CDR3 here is CSVPYPGNNYEQYF. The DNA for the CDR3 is TGCAGCGTTCCATACCCAGGGAACAACTACGAGCAGTACTTC.

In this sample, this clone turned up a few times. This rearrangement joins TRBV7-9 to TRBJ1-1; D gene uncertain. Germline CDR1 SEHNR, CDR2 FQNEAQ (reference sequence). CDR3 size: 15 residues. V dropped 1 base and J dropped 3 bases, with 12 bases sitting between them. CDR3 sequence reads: CASSLGSGSYTEAFF. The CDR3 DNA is TGTGCCAGCAGCTTAGGGTCGGGCAGCTACACTGAAGCTTTCTTT.

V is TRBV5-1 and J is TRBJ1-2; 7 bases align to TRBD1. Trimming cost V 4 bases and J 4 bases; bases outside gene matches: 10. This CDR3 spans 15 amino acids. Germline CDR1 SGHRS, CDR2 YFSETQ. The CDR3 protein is CASSELDDRAYGYTF. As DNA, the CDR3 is TGCGCCAGCAGCGAACTGGACGACAGGGCCTATGGCTACACCTTC.

CDR3 sequence: CASSFDGDDGNTIYF. The CDR3 DNA sequence: TGTGCCAGCAGCTTCGACGGGGACGATGGAAACACCATATATTTT. V gene TRBV11-2 combines with J gene TRBJ1-3; a weak D match, TRBD1 (5 bases). The CDR3 consists of 15 residues. The germline CDR1 and CDR2 sequences are SGHAT and FQNNGV. The V end lost 3 bases, the J end lost 3 bases, and 12 bases lay between the germline ends.

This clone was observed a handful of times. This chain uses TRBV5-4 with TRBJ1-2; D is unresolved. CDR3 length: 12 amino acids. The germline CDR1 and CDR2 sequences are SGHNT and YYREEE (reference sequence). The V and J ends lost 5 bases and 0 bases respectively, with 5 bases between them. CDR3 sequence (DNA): TGTGCCAGCAGTCCTTCTAACTATGGCTACACCTTC. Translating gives CASSPSNYGYTF. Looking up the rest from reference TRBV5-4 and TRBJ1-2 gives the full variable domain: ETGVTQSPTHLIKTRGQQVTLRCSSQSGHNTVSWYQQALGQGPQFIFQYYREEENGRGNFPPRFSGLQFPNYSSELNVNALELDDSALYLCASSPSNYGYTFGSGTRLTVV.

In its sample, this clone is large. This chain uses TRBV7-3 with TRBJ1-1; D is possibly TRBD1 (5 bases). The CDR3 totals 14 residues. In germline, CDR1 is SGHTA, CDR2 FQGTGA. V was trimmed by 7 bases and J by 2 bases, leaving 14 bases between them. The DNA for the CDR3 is TGTGCCAGCAAACCCCAGACAGCAAACACTGAAGCTTTCTTT. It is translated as CASKPQTANTEAFF.

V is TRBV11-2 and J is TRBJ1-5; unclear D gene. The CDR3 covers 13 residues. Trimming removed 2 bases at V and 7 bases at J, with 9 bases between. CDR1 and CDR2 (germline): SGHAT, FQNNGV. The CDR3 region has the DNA TGTGCCAGCAGCTTAAACCGGGTACAGCCCCAGCATTTT. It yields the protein CASSLNRVQPQHF.

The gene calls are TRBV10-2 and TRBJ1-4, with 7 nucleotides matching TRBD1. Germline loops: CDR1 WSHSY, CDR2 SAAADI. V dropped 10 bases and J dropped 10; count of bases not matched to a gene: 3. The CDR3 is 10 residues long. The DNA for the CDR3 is TGCGCCACTCGACAGGGAAAACTGTTTTTT. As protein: CATRQGKLFF.

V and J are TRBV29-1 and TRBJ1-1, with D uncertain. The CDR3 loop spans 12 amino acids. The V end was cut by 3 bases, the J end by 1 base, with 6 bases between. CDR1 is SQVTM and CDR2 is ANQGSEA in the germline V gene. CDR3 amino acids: CSVDKGNTEAFF. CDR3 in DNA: TGCAGCGTTGATAAGGGGAACACTGAAGCTTTCTTT.

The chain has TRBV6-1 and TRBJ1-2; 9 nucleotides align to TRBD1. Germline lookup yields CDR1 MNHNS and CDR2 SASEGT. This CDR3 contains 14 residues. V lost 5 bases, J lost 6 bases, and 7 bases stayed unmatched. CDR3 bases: TGTGCCAGCAGTAAACAGGGGGCGACGGATGGCTACACCTTC. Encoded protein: CASSKQGATDGYTF.

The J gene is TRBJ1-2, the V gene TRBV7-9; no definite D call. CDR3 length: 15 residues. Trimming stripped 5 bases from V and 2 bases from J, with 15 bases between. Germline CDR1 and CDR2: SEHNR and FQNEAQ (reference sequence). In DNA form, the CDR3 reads TGTGCCAGCAGCCCATGGGGAAAAGGGAACTATGGCTACACCTTC. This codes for CASSPWGKGNYGYTF. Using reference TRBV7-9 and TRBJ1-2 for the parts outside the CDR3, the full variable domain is DTGVSQNPRHKITKRGQNVTFRCDPISEHNRLYWYRQTLGQGPEFLTYFQNEAQLEKSRLLSDRFSAERPKGSFSTLEIQRTEQGDSAMYLCASSPWGKGNYGYTFGSGTRLTVV.

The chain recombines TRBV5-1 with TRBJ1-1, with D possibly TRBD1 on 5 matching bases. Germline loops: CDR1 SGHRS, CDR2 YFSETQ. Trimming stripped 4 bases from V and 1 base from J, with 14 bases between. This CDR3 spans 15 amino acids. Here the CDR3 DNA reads TGCGCCAGCAGCGGTGACAGCTTCACGAACACTGAAGCTTTCTTT. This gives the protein CASSGDSFTNTEAFF.

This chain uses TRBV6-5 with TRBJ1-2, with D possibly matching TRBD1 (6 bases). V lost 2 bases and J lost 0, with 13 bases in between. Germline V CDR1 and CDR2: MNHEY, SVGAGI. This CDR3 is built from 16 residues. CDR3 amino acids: CASSYRRTATNYGYTF. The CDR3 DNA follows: TGTGCCAGCAGTTACCGAAGGACAGCTACTAACTATGGCTACACCTTC.